The rows below give T cell receptor beta chains drawn from one sample of a study of regulatory T cells in long-lasting Graves disease. TCRdb re-analysed the multiplex PCR reads in MiXCR, keeping a single row per CDR3 protein. The table shows 300,000 or so distinct CDR3 sequences, with roughly 21% occurring only once. The sample was peripheral blood mononuclear cells (PBMCs), taken when the disease was refractory, from a patient treated with antithyroid drugs. Source of these receptors: a female donor with Graves disease. The CDR3 runs from the conserved cysteine through the conserved F or W. D genes are given only for firm matches. Size values are once, few and many counts, or a class for expanded clones, and some rows have none.

d_gene,abundance,j_gene,v_gene,CDR3aa,CDR3nt
NA,NA,TRBJ1-2,TRBV18,CASSPDRHLVYGYTF,TGTGCCAGCTCACCAGACAGACATCTGGTCTATGGCTACACCTTC
TRBD1,many,TRBJ1-5,TRBV6-1,CASSGQGHQPQHF,TGTGCCAGCAGCGGACAGGGCCATCAGCCCCAGCATTTT
NA,NA,TRBJ2-5,TRBV20-1,CSARVGTGETQYF,TGCAGTGCTAGAGTCGGGACTGGAGAGACCCAGTACTTC
TRBD1,many,TRBJ1-1,TRBV10-3,CAISVPGQGLTEAFF,TGTGCCATCAGTGTCCCCGGACAGGGCTTAACTGAAGCTTTCTTT
NA,few,TRBJ2-7,TRBV20-1,CSVPLGGGDPYEQYF,TGCAGTGTACCCCTAGGCGGCGGGGACCCTTACGAGCAGTACTTC
NA,many,TRBJ1-4,TRBV4-2,CASSPGTPGLGEKLFF,TGTGCCAGCAGCCCCGGGACTCCGGGGCTGGGTGAAAAACTGTTTTTT
NA,many,TRBJ2-5,TRBV12-3/TRBV12-4,CASSTGETQYF,TGTGCCAGCAGTACCGGAGAGACCCAGTACTTC
TRBD2,once,TRBJ2-1,TRBV28,CASSLMRERQFF,TGTGCCAGCAGTTTGATGCGGGAGAGGCAGTTCTTC
NA,few,TRBJ2-5,TRBV7-3,CASSLVGGTQKETQYF,TGTGCCAGCAGCTTAGTGGGTGGGACTCAGAAAGAGACCCAGTACTTC
NA,once,TRBJ2-7,TRBV4-2,CASSQEGGGPSSYEQYF,TGTGCCAGCAGCCAAGAGGGCGGCGGTCCGAGCTCCTACGAGCAGTACTTC
TRBD1,NA,TRBJ2-5,TRBV20-1,CSASDRQGIETQYF,TGCAGTGCTAGTGATCGACAGGGTATAGAGACCCAGTACTTC
NA,many,TRBJ2-2,TRBV11-2,CASSLDRWGGELFF,TGTGCCAGCAGCTTAGATCGTTGGGGCGGGGAGCTGTTTTTT
NA,many,TRBJ2-2,TRBV28,CASNPGGRDDFTGELFF,TGTGCCAGCAACCCAGGAGGCAGGGACGATTTCACCGGGGAGCTGTTTTTT
NA,few,TRBJ2-3,TRBV12-3/TRBV12-4,CASSFRGSTDTQYF,TGTGCCAGCAGTTTCAGGGGTTCCACAGATACGCAGTATTTT
NA,NA,TRBJ2-7,TRBV11-2,CASSLTRYYEQYF,TGTGCCAGCAGCTTGACCCGCTACTACGAGCAGTACTTC
NA,NA,TRBJ2-5,TRBV3-1,CASSQDQGVYQETQYF,TGTGCCAGCAGCCAAGATCAAGGGGTATACCAAGAGACCCAGTACTTC
NA,many,TRBJ2-2,TRBV7-9,CASSSWYGPTNTGELFF,TGTGCCAGCAGCTCCTGGTACGGGCCGACGAACACCGGGGAGCTGTTTTTT
NA,many,TRBJ2-7,TRBV2,CASSDPGEQYF,TGTGCCAGCAGTGATCCGGGGGAGCAGTACTTC
NA,once,TRBJ1-4,TRBV2,CASGGSTNEKLFF,TGTGCCAGCGGGGGGTCAACTAATGAAAAACTGTTTTTT
TRBD1,many,TRBJ1-6,TRBV12-3/TRBV12-4,CAIRQGDSPLHF,TGTGCCATCCGACAGGGAGATTCACCCCTCCACTTT
TRBD1,many,TRBJ1-1,TRBV6-1,CASSLDRAPEAFF,TGTGCCAGCAGCCTGGACAGGGCCCCTGAAGCTTTCTTT
NA,few,TRBJ2-7,TRBV5-1,CASSLARGQNYEQYF,TGCGCCAGCAGCTTGGCGAGGGGACAAAACTACGAGCAGTACTTC
NA,NA,TRBJ2-2,TRBV7-2,CASSLAFTKNTGELFF,TGTGCCAGCAGCTTAGCGTTTACCAAAAACACCGGGGAGCTGTTTTTT
TRBD1,NA,TRBJ2-7,TRBV27,CASSSRDRETYEQYF,TGTGCCAGCTCATCCCGGGACAGGGAAACCTACGAGCAGTACTTC
NA,few,TRBJ1-3,TRBV12-3/TRBV12-4,CASSLLRSGNTIYF,TGTGCCAGCAGCCTCCTACGCTCTGGAAACACCATATATTTT
TRBD1,many,TRBJ1-1,TRBV20-1,CSASPRQGQSTEAFF,TGCAGTGCCTCCCCACGACAGGGACAATCCACTGAAGCTTTCTTT
TRBD1,many,TRBJ1-6,TRBV6-1,CASSETFGGQTNSPLHF,TGTGCCAGCAGTGAAACCTTCGGGGGACAGACTAATTCACCCCTCCACTTT
NA,NA,TRBJ2-2,TRBV5-1,CASSLPAGWVTGELFF,TGTGCCAGCAGCTTGCCGGCGGGGTGGGTCACCGGGGAGCTGTTTTTT
TRBD1,many,TRBJ2-7,TRBV7-2,CASSSTGGHYEQYF,TGTGCCAGCAGCTCGACAGGGGGCCATTACGAGCAGTACTTC
TRBD1,NA,TRBJ1-1,TRBV3-1,CASSQMDRGPMNTEAFF,TGTGCCAGCAGCCAAATGGACAGGGGACCCATGAACACTGAAGCTTTCTTT
NA,NA,TRBJ1-2,TRBV29-1,CSVDALRDNYGYTF,TGCAGCGTTGATGCTCTCCGGGACAACTATGGCTACACCTTC
NA,many,TRBJ2-7,TRBV12-3/TRBV12-4,CASSLYAAYEQYF,TGTGCCAGCAGTTTATATGCGGCCTACGAGCAGTACTTC
NA,NA,TRBJ2-7,TRBV20-1,CSARGASTEQYF,TGCAGTGCTAGAGGGGCCAGCACCGAGCAGTACTTC
TRBD1,few,TRBJ1-6,TRBV3-1,CASSQEDRGAYNSPLHF,TGTGCCAGCAGCCAAGAAGACAGGGGAGCCTATAATTCACCCCTCCACTTT
TRBD1,few,TRBJ2-2,TRBV19,CASSGTGGRTGELFF,TGTGCCAGTAGCGGGACAGGGGGGCGCACCGGGGAGCTGTTTTTT
NA,NA,TRBJ2-7,TRBV6-1,CASQRGGATYEQYF,TGTGCCAGCCAGAGGGGGGGGGCTACCTACGAGCAGTACTTC
TRBD2,NA,TRBJ2-3,TRBV20-1,CSASSSGGGVGWYGPDTQYF,TGCAGTGCTAGTTCTAGCGGGGGAGGGGTGGGGTGGTACGGTCCAGATACGCAGTATTTT
TRBD1,many,TRBJ2-5,TRBV6-1,CASMRDRVEETQYF,TGTGCCAGCATGCGGGACAGGGTAGAAGAGACCCAGTACTTC